These T cell receptor beta chains were read from a single sample in a study of PD-L1 blockade in urothelial cancer. Clones were read by immunoSEQ multiplex PCR, and TCRdb kept only the in-frame ones, dropping some. The sample has 60,000 to 65,000 clones, 81% seen once. The sample consisted of PBMCs, taken around atezolizumab (anti-PD-L1) treatment. These receptors originate from a man aged 65-85 years with urothelial cancer. CDR3s include the opening cysteine and the closing phenylalanine or tryptophan. The D gene is left open where the match is weak. Not all rows give a size; the values are once, few, many and, for expanded clones, a class.

j_call | d_call | clone_size | v_call | cdr3_nt | cdr3_aa
TRBJ2-7 | TRBD1 | NA | TRBV5-6 | TGTGCCAGCAGCGTCCTAGGGGGCCGCTACGAGCAGTACTTC | CASSVLGGRYEQYF
TRBJ2-3 | TRBD1 | NA | TRBV5-6 | TGTGCCAGCAGCTCTAGGGGGACAGGGGTAGTGGATACGCAGTATTTT | CASSSRGTGVVDTQYF
TRBJ2-5 | TRBD2 | NA | TRBV18 | TGTGCCAGCTCACCTAGCGGGAGAGAGACCCAGTACTTC | CASSPSGRETQYF
TRBJ1-4 | TRBD1 | once | TRBV5-5 | TGTGCCAGCAGCCCCGACAGGGCTTGGGGTGAAAAACTGTTTTTT | CASSPDRAWGEKLFF
TRBJ1-4 | NA | NA | TRBV19 | TGTGCCAGCCGGTATAATGAAAAACTGTTTTTT | CASRYNEKLFF
TRBJ2-1 | NA | NA | TRBV27 | TGTGCCAGCAGGCTCGCCGGGACTTCCTACAATGAGCAGTTCTTC | CASRLAGTSYNEQFF
TRBJ1-4 | TRBD1 | once | TRBV5-1 | TGCGCCAGCAGCTTGGGGACAGGGCTTGAAAAACTGTTTTTT | CASSLGTGLEKLFF
TRBJ1-1 | TRBD1 | few | TRBV18 | TGTGCCAGCTCACCGGGACAGACTGAAGCTTTCTTT | CASSPGQTEAFF
TRBJ2-1 | TRBD1 | NA | TRBV28 | TGTGCCAGCAAACCGGGACAGGGGTACAATGAGCAGTTCTTC | CASKPGQGYNEQFF
TRBJ1-3 | TRBD1 | NA | TRBV15 | TGTGCCACCAGCAGATCAACCACAGGGGTTAGTGGAAACACCATATATTTT | CATSRSTTGVSGNTIYF
TRBJ1-4 | TRBD1 | NA | TRBV6-5 | TGTGCCAGCAGTTACTCCCCGGACAGGGGCGAAAAACTGTTTTTT | CASSYSPDRGEKLFF
TRBJ2-1 | TRBD1 | NA | TRBV28 | TGTGCCAGCCACCCAAGTCCCGGGACAGGGGGCTCCTACAATGAGCAGTTCTTC | CASHPSPGTGGSYNEQFF
TRBJ1-1 | NA | few | TRBV18 | TGTGCCAGCTCACCACAGGGGGACAACACTGAAGCTTTCTTT | CASSPQGDNTEAFF
TRBJ1-4 | NA | NA | TRBV19 | TGTGCCAGTAGTATATCACGGTATAATGAAAAACTGTTTTTT | CASSISRYNEKLFF
TRBJ2-3 | TRBD2 | NA | TRBV7-3 | TGTGCCAGCAGCTTAGCGGGAGTTTCCGATACGCAGTATTTT | CASSLAGVSDTQYF
TRBJ1-4 | NA | NA | TRBV29-1 | TGCAGCGGGACTGAAAATGAAAAACTGTTTTTT | CSGTENEKLFF
TRBJ1-1 | NA | NA | TRBV5-1 | TGCGCCAGCAGTCGGGGGGCAGGGAACACTGAAGCTTTCTTT | CASSRGAGNTEAFF
TRBJ2-1 | TRBD2 | NA | TRBV2 | TGTGCCAGCAGCCCACGGGGACTAGCGGGAGGGCCGTACAATGAGCAGTTCTTC | CASSPRGLAGGPYNEQFF
TRBJ2-1 | NA | NA | TRBV4-1 | TGCGCCAGCAGCCCGCCTATACGGGGAGGTTTAGCAGGTGAGCAGTTCTTC | CASSPPIRGGLAGEQFF
TRBJ2-7 | NA | NA | TRBV30 | TGTGCCTGGGGCGCTTCTGGGGGGGCCCTCGAGCAGTACTTC | CAWGASGGALEQYF
TRBJ2-2 | NA | NA | TRBV29-1 | TGCAGCGCCCTCTTTCTTAAACAGGGTTCAGGCACCGGGGAGCTGTTTTTT | CSALFLKQGSGTGELFF
TRBJ1-5 | TRBD1 | NA | TRBV7-2 | TGTGCCAGCAGCAACACAGGGGATCAGCCCCAGCATTTT | CASSNTGDQPQHF
TRBJ2-1 | TRBD2 | NA | TRBV18 | TGTGCCAGCTCACCACTTGCGGGAGATGATAATGAGCAGTTCTTC | CASSPLAGDDNEQFF
TRBJ1-4 | TRBD1 | NA | TRBV4-1 | TGCGCCAGCAGCCAAGACCCGGCAGGGACAGGGGCAACTAATGAAAAACTGTTTTTT | CASSQDPAGTGATNEKLFF
TRBJ2-7 | NA | NA | TRBV18 | TGTGCCAGCTCACCAATGGGAGGCCCCACGGCAGGCGAGCAGTACTTC | CASSPMGGPTAGEQYF
TRBJ2-3 | TRBD2 | once | TRBV19 | TGTGCCAGTAGTATTAGCGGGAGGGGCCCAGATACGCAGTATTTT | CASSISGRGPDTQYF
TRBJ2-1 | NA | NA | TRBV15 | TGTGCCACCAGCAGAAGGAGTACGCTACATGAGCAGTTCTTC | CATSRRSTLHEQFF
TRBJ2-5 | NA | NA | TRBV7-2 | TGTGCCAGCAACAGTAACCGGGACTCCAAAACCCAGTACTTC | CASNSNRDSKTQYF
TRBJ1-3 | NA | NA | TRBV9 | TGTGCCAGCAGCGGACAGCTAGCTGGAAACACCATATATTTT | CASSGQLAGNTIYF
TRBJ2-1 | NA | NA | TRBV11-2 | TGTGCCAGCAGCTTAGGGCCAGGGCCAGTGTACAATGAGCAGTTCTTC | CASSLGPGPVYNEQFF
TRBJ1-5 | NA | NA | TRBV7-9 | TGTGCCAGCAGCTTAGGGCAGGATCAGCCCCAGCATTTT | CASSLGQDQPQHF
TRBJ2-1 | TRBD2 | once | TRBV10-3 | TGTGCCATCAGTGAGGCGGGAGGGGGTATCAATGAGCAGTTCTTC | CAISEAGGGINEQFF
TRBJ1-5 | NA | once | TRBV20-1 | TGCAGTGCCCAGGGCAATCAGCCCCAGCATTTT | CSAQGNQPQHF
TRBJ1-1 | TRBD1 | NA | TRBV30 | TGTGCCTGGAAGCGACAGGGGATACCTGAAGCTTTCTTT | CAWKRQGIPEAFF
TRBJ1-3 | NA | NA | TRBV30 | TGTGCCTGGAGTACAGGGCTGGGGGGAAACACCATATATTTT | CAWSTGLGGNTIYF
TRBJ2-3 | TRBD2 | NA | TRBV4-1 | TGCGCCAGCAGCCGGGACCTCGGGGGGGGAGATACGCAGTATTTT | CASSRDLGGGDTQYF
TRBJ2-1 | TRBD2 | NA | TRBV4-1 | TGCGCCAGCAGCCGGGACTATAGTGAGCAGTTCTTC | CASSRDYSEQFF
TRBJ2-3 | TRBD2 | once | TRBV6-6 | TGTGCCAGCAGTTCTCTAGCGGGAGGGCGGGATACGCAGTATTTT | CASSSLAGGRDTQYF
TRBJ2-7 | NA | NA | TRBV2 | TGTGCCAGCAGTGAAGTTGGGGGCTCAAGAGCCGAGCAGTACTTC | CASSEVGGSRAEQYF
TRBJ1-2 | NA | NA | TRBV5-6 | TGTGCCAGCAGCTTGGAGTTTTCTCGGGAGAGCTATGGCTACACCTTC | CASSLEFSRESYGYTF
TRBJ1-4 | TRBD1 | NA | TRBV7-8 | TGTGCCAGCAGCTTAAGGGGACAGGGAGGAGGTGAAAAACTGTTTTTT | CASSLRGQGGGEKLFF
TRBJ2-4 | TRBD2 | NA | TRBV15 | TGTGCCACCAGCAGAGATAGGAGGATAGCGGGAGGGGGGTCCAAAAACATTCAGTACTTC | CATSRDRRIAGGGSKNIQYF
TRBJ1-1 | NA | few | TRBV2 | TGTGCCAGCTCCCTGACATCCCTGAACACTGAAGCTTTCTTT | CASSLTSLNTEAFF
TRBJ1-2 | NA | NA | TRBV18 | TGTGCCAGCTCCCCAGACTTAAGCGGCTACACCTTC | CASSPDLSGYTF
TRBJ2-7 | TRBD2 | NA | TRBV5-4 | TGTGCCAGCAGCTCCTGGACTAGCGGGAGGGCCGAGCAGTACTTC | CASSSWTSGRAEQYF
TRBJ2-3 | TRBD2 | NA | TRBV25-1 | TGTGCCAGCAGTGACAGACTAGCGGGAGGAACAGATACGCAGTATTTT | CASSDRLAGGTDTQYF
TRBJ2-3 | NA | NA | TRBV7-9 | TGTGCCAGCAGCCTCACGCGGGGTGCAGATACGCAGTATTTT | CASSLTRGADTQYF
TRBJ2-5 | NA | NA | TRBV19 | TGTGCCAGTAGTATAGGGGGCAGCCAAGAGACCCAGTACTTC | CASSIGGSQETQYF
TRBJ2-1 | NA | few | TRBV6-5 | TGTGCCAGCAGTTCACCAGACAGGCCCGACTACAATGAGCAGTTCTTC | CASSSPDRPDYNEQFF
TRBJ2-3 | NA | NA | TRBV25-1 | TGTGCCAGCACCGTAAGCGGGAGCACAGATACGCAGTATTTT | CASTVSGSTDTQYF
TRBJ2-1 | NA | NA | TRBV11-2 | TGTGCCAGCAGCGTCAGCGGGTCCGGATCCTACAATGAGCAGTTCTTC | CASSVSGSGSYNEQFF
TRBJ2-7 | TRBD1 | NA | TRBV7-9 | TGTGCCAGCAGCTTAGCCGTTGGGGGCGGGACAGGGGGGTACGAGCAGTACTTC | CASSLAVGGGTGGYEQYF
TRBJ2-3 | TRBD2 | NA | TRBV25-1 | TGTGCCAGCAGTGCCCCACTAGCGGGCGCAGGGGATACGCAGTATTTT | CASSAPLAGAGDTQYF
TRBJ2-3 | TRBD2 | NA | TRBV5-4 | TGTGCCAGCAGCTTCAGCGGGAGGAGCACAGATACGCAGTATTTT | CASSFSGRSTDTQYF
TRBJ2-3 | TRBD2 | NA | TRBV29-1 | TGCAGCGTTTCTACGACTAGCGGGAGCTTTACAGATACGCAGTATTTT | CSVSTTSGSFTDTQYF